This T cell receptor beta chain is from a study of cytomegalovirus exposure and HLA in healthy donors. Looking at the study overall: The use of the same platform for the 130 or so validation repertoires and the roughly 700 first-cohort repertoires was reported by a later analysis. The study, taken as a whole, reports: With high specificity and sensitivity, the classifier reportedly diagnosed cytomegalovirus status.

On this clone itself: Its target is not known.

Repertoires were generated with immunoSEQ multiplex PCR, while TCRdb's copy carries only in-frame clones and drops some. The sample lists 100,000 or so clones, around nine tenths occurring once. Germline assignment: CDR1 SEHNR and CDR2 FQNEAQ (reference sequence). CDR3 length equals 14 residues. Trimming removed 1 base at V and 7 bases at J, with 10 bases between. V and J are TRBV7-9 and TRBJ2-2; maybe TRBD1 (5 bases). The specimen was PBMCs. The clonotype was recovered from a woman between 25 and 40 years old in good health and CMV-seronegative. CDR3 coding DNA: TGTGCCAGCAGCTTAGGGACATCGGGCGGGGAGCTGTTTTTT. This translates into CASSLGTSGGELFF. Full variable domain (outside the CDR3, taken from reference TRBV7-9 and TRBJ2-2): DTGVSQNPRHKITKRGQNVTFRCDPISEHNRLYWYRQTLGQGPEFLTYFQNEAQLEKSRLLSDRFSAERPKGSFSTLEIQRTEQGDSAMYLCASSLGTSGGELFFGEGSRLTVL.